A selection of T cell receptor beta chains follows, all from one sample in a study of human T cells and chemical hapten exposure. TCRdb passed the RACE reads through MiXCR, listing each CDR3 protein once. Of about 380,000 distinct CDR3 sequences listed, about 4.8% are singletons. The material sequenced was whole blood, taken in connection with sensitization to the hapten diphenylcyclopropenone (DPC). The source is a woman aged 50 to 60 with alopecia areata. Some clones in this sample may be carry-over from other donors' samples. Both conserved end residues are part of each CDR3. A D gene is named only where the DNA matches it firmly. Clone size is given for some rows only: seen once, a few or many times, or a class if the clone is expanded.

DNA,CDR3,length,J,size,V,D
TGTGCCAGCACCCATTCTAGCGGGGGGATATACAATGAGCAGTTCTTC,CASTHSSGGIYNEQFF,16,TRBJ2-1,many,TRBV11-2,TRBD2
TGTGCCAGCAGGCGGACTAGCGGGACCTCCTACAATGAGCAGTTCTTC,CASRRTSGTSYNEQFF,16,TRBJ2-1,few,TRBV6-2/TRBV6-3,TRBD2
TGTGCCAGCAGCTTACAGGGGACGCAGTATTTT,CASSLQGTQYF,11,TRBJ2-3,many,TRBV13,-
TGTGCCAGCTCGAGGGCGAGCGGAGACAATGAGCAGTTCTTC,CASSRASGDNEQFF,14,TRBJ2-1,-,TRBV7-9,-
TGTGCCAGTGGACTGGACGTCGAGCAGTTCTTC,CASGLDVEQFF,11,TRBJ2-1,many,TRBV25-1,-
TGTGCCAGCAGCTTACCTGGAAACACCATATATTTT,CASSLPGNTIYF,12,TRBJ1-3,many,TRBV7-9,-
TGCAGTGCTGGACGACTCGAAGGAGGGCAGTACTTC,CSAGRLEGGQYF,12,TRBJ2-7,-,TRBV20-1,-
TGTGCCAGCAGTCAAGGGTGGGAGGGCCGCTATGAGCAGTTCTTC,CASSQGWEGRYEQFF,15,TRBJ2-1,many,TRBV27,TRBD2
TGTGCCAGCAGCCGACGGGGCAGCCCACTATGGAGCAATCAGCCCCAGCATTTT,CASSRRGSPLWSNQPQHF,18,TRBJ1-5,many,TRBV6-1,-
TGTGCCAGCAGTTACGAGCTGGGGTCTTACCAAGAGACCCAGTACTTC,CASSYELGSYQETQYF,16,TRBJ2-5,many,TRBV6-2/TRBV6-3,-
TGCGCCAGCAGTGAGGGTAGCGGGGCCACAGATACGCAGTATTTT,CASSEGSGATDTQYF,15,TRBJ2-3,many,TRBV10-2,TRBD2
TGCAGTGCTAATAGGGACAGAGGGGATGAGCAGTTCTTC,CSANRDRGDEQFF,13,TRBJ2-1,many,TRBV20-1,TRBD1
TGTGCCAGCAGCCAAAACCCAATTCTCGGCTGGAGCACTCGCGAGCAGTACTTC,CASSQNPILGWSTREQYF,18,TRBJ2-7,-,TRBV3-1,-
TGTGCCAGCAGCTTCGGGGGGAGGACTAACTACGAGCAGTACTTC,CASSFGGRTNYEQYF,15,TRBJ2-7,many,TRBV5-4,TRBD2
TGTGCCTGCGCTGAGGTGAGCTCCTACAATGAGCAGTTCTTC,CACAEVSSYNEQFF,14,TRBJ2-1,many,TRBV12-3/TRBV12-4,-
TGCAGTGCTCCGAGGACTAGCGGGACGGATACGCAGTATTTT,CSAPRTSGTDTQYF,14,TRBJ2-3,-,TRBV20-1,TRBD2
TGTGCCAGCAGCTTCGGCAGTTATAGCAATCAGCCCCAGCATTTT,CASSFGSYSNQPQHF,15,TRBJ1-5,many,TRBV7-9,-
TGCAGCGTGGTTCAGGGCAATCAGCCCCAGCATTTT,CSVVQGNQPQHF,12,TRBJ1-5,few,TRBV29-1,-
TGCGCCAGCTCCGTGCGAGGTCGAGGACACCAAGAGACCCAGTACTTC,CASSVRGRGHQETQYF,16,TRBJ2-5,-,TRBV5-1,-
TGTGCCAGTAAGGACAGGGGCCCATATGGCTACACCTTC,CASKDRGPYGYTF,13,TRBJ1-2,-,TRBV19,TRBD1
TGTGCCAGCAGTCGGGACAGGGCCCAAGAGACCCAGTACTTC,CASSRDRAQETQYF,14,TRBJ2-5,few,TRBV2,TRBD1
TGTGCCAGCAGCGCCGACATTTCCTATAATTCACCCCTCCACTTT,CASSADISYNSPLHF,15,TRBJ1-6,-,TRBV9,-